The TCR beta chain described here comes from a study of beta chain features in type 1 diabetes. Findings of the study overall: Researchers report that Type 1 diabetes patients had moderately but significantly shorter TCRB CDR3s across all four CD4+ subsets. Compared with healthy donors, patients appeared to share more similar naive, central memory and regulatory TCRB repertoires.

Every bit of the isolated RNA underwent reverse transcription, so sequencing read expressed TCRB transcripts. The method was immunoSEQ multiplex PCR; TCRdb's version includes in-frame clones alone and lacks a portion of them. This table has about 360,000 clones, over 9.5% appearing once. About this clone itself: Its antigen is not known.

The sequence came from a woman between 18 and 30 years old with type 1 diabetes. The sample comprised naive CD4+ T cells from blood.

The CDR3 region is CAWSVGGSPLHF. The CDR3 nucleotides read TGTGCCTGGAGTGTTGGCGGTTCACCCCTCCACTTT. The genes are TRBV30 and TRBJ1-6, with D unclear. V gave up 0 bases and J gave up 9 bases, with 6 bases separating them. Germline V gene sequence: CDR1 GTSNPN, CDR2 SVGIG (reference sequence). The CDR3 runs 12 residues.